The 27 T cell receptor beta chains below were found in one sample sequenced in a study of vaccination and CD4 T cells after COVID-19 (dated by TCRdb to between 2022 and 2023). Libraries were constructed by PCR. Sequencing was carried out with an Illumina iSeq 100. DNA from cultured CD4+ T cells was subjected to TCR sequencing with the Oncomine TCR Beta short-read assay at the Johns Hopkins FTIC core. The public sequencing data were trimmed at Q25 with fastp and processed into clonotypes with MiXCR by TCRdb, which kept only in-frame beta chains. Here each entry gathers all rows of one CDR3 protein and keeps the most common genes and DNA. The sample contains approximately 18,000 distinct CDR3 sequences, 25% to 35% of them found a single time. The ten largest make up under 20% of the sample. The meaning of the sample's treatment or condition label: roughly 11-day PBMC culture with coronavirus spike peptide pools or control peptides (ViraFEST assay).

Their antigens are not known. Sequenced sample: cultured CD4+ T cells from blood. These receptors all stem from a human donor with COVID-19.

This chain joins TRBV19 and TRBJ2-2; 8 bases agree with TRBD1. This CDR3 spans 14 amino acids. The V segment lost 5 bases and the J segment 5 bases; nucleotides outside the gene matches: 4. Germline CDR1 is LNHDA and CDR2 is SQIVND (reference sequence). CDR3 in amino acids: CASSPDRGTGELFF. The CDR3 bases are TGTGCCAGTAGTCCCGACAGGGGAACCGGGGAGCTGTTTTTT.

The genes are TRBV7-2 and TRBJ2-3; D unclear. The V gene's germline CDR1 is SGHTA and CDR2 FQGNSA. This CDR3 is 12 amino acids long. Trimming removed 5 bases from V and 14 bases from J, with 17 bases in between. In DNA, the CDR3 is TGTGCCAGCAGCCAGGACCCAGCCCGTTCGTATTTT. Protein: CASSQDPARSYF.

This clonotype came up a few times. The CDR3 sequence is CASSYWDIGETQYF. In DNA form, the CDR3 reads TGTGCCAGCAGTTACTGGGACATCGGGGAGACCCAGTACTTC. The rearrangement links TRBV6-2 or TRBV6-3 to TRBJ2-5; TRBD1 is a possible D gene (6 bases). V gave up 1 base and J gave up 5 bases, with 11 bases separating them. The germline gives CDR1 MNHEY, CDR2 SVGEGT. The CDR3 runs 14 residues.

V and J are TRBV7-2 and TRBJ2-5; no definite D call. V was cut by 3 bases and J by 5 bases, with 10 bases left in between. The CDR3 consists of 13 residues. From germline, CDR1 is SGHTA and CDR2 FQGNSA. CDR3 nucleotide sequence: TGTGCCAGCAGCTTTCGGTTAACGGAGACCCAGTACTTC. Its translation is CASSFRLTETQYF. The variable domain in full, completed from reference TRBV7-2 and TRBJ2-5, reads GAGVSQSPSNKVTEKGKDVELRCDPISGHTALYWYRQSLGQGLEFLIYFQGNSAPDKSGLPSDRFSAERTGGSVSTLTIQRTQQEDSAVYLCASSFRLTETQYFGPGTRLLVL.

The rearrangement links TRBV11-2 to TRBJ2-2; no firm D call. The CDR3 totals 15 residues. Germline V gives CDR1 SGHAT, CDR2 FQNNGV. The germline V and J ends were trimmed by 7 bases and 4 bases, with 16 bases remaining between them. In DNA form, the CDR3 reads TGTGCCAGCAACCAAGATCGGGTAGTCACCGGGGAGCTGTTTTTT. Protein sequence: CASNQDRVVTGELFF.

The V call is TRBV18, the J call TRBJ1-5; D gene uncertain. Trimming removed 6 bases at V and 2 bases at J, with 8 bases between. Germline V lookup: CDR1 KGHSH, CDR2 LQKENI. CDR3 length: 13 residues. CDR3 in DNA: TGTGCCAGCTCCTGGGGTGGCAATCAGCCCCAGCATTTT. Residues: CASSWGGNQPQHF.

This clonotype turned up a few times. CDR3 sequence reads: CASTLAHSYEQYF. CDR3 bases: TGTGCCAGCACTCTAGCGCACTCCTACGAGCAGTACTTC. The chain employs TRBV11-2 and TRBJ2-7; D perhaps matches TRBD2 (6 bases). The CDR3 spans 13 residues. The germline CDR1 and CDR2 sequences are SGHAT and FQNNGV. The ends were cut back, 7 bases at V and 0 bases at J, with 10 bases in the middle.

This clonotype has more than one count but fewer than ten. V gene TRBV5-4 combines with J gene TRBJ2-3; D unresolved. This CDR3 region has 13 residues. The ends were cut back, 2 bases at V and 1 base at J, with 5 bases in the middle. CDR1 SGHNT and CDR2 YYREEE come from the germline V gene (reference sequence). The CDR3 reads CASSFERTDTQYF. In nucleotides, the CDR3 is TGTGCCAGCAGCTTTGAGCGCACAGATACGCAGTATTTT.

This clonotype was seen more than once but under ten times. V gene TRBV19 combines with J gene TRBJ1-1; weak D call: TRBD1 (6 bases). V shed 4 bases and J shed 4 bases, with 10 bases lying between them. Germline V lookup: CDR1 LNHDA, CDR2 SQIVND (reference sequence). This CDR3 contains 13 residues. The CDR3 loop is CASSSVRGTEAFF. CDR3 coding DNA: TGTGCCAGTAGTAGCGTCAGGGGCACTGAAGCTTTCTTT.

This clonotype was detected a few times. The V gene is TRBV21-1, the J gene TRBJ2-3. TRBV21-1 is an annotated pseudogene. This CDR3 has 18 residues. The CDR3 DNA reads TGTGCCAGCAGCAAAGGAACGGCACCGTCCTTTGTTGCAGATACGCAGTATTTT. It encodes CASSKGTAPSFVADTQYF.

The CDR3 DNA is TGCAGTGCTGGCTCCCCGGGAGCCCAAGAGACCCAGTACTTC. Protein sequence: CSAGSPGAQETQYF. This chain uses TRBV20-1 with TRBJ2-5; tentatively, D is TRBD2 (6 bases). The CDR3 is 14 residues long. V was cut by 5 bases and J by 1 base, with 14 bases left in between. The germline V gene has CDR1 DFQATT and CDR2 SNEGSKA (reference sequence).

The chain is built from TRBV19 and TRBJ2-4; TRBD2 matches 10 bases. Germline assignment: CDR1 LNHDA and CDR2 SQIVND (reference sequence). The CDR3 has 20 residues. After removal of 0 bases from V and 0 bases from J, the junction contained 11 bases not matched to a gene. In DNA form, the CDR3 reads TGTGCCAGTAGTATAGATTGGCCTAGCGGGGGCAAACTAGCCAAAAACATTCAGTACTTC. Its translation is CASSIDWPSGGKLAKNIQYF.

The rearrangement links TRBV20-1 to TRBJ2-1; a weak D match, TRBD2 (5 bases). The length of the CDR3 is 12 residues. The germline V gene has CDR1 DFQATT and CDR2 SNEGSKA (reference sequence). V lost 6 bases and J lost 8, with 14 bases in between. The CDR3 nucleotides are TGCAGTGCAGGACTGGGGAAAGATGAGCAGTTCTTC. Translated: CSAGLGKDEQFF.

Regarding this clonotype: A junction end diverges from the germline sequence, so it may reflect a read error. This rearrangement joins TRBV7-7 to TRBJ1-1; no clear D. Germline CDR1 reads SSHAT; CDR2 reads FNYEAQ (reference sequence). The CDR3 extends over 13 amino acids. This CDR3 reads CASSPTEFSEAFF. The CDR3 nucleotides are TGTGCTAGCAGCCCTACGGAATTTTCTGAAGCTTTCTTT.

The chain joins TRBV2 to TRBJ2-5; 9 bases fit TRBD2. In germline, CDR1 is SNHLY, CDR2 FYNNEI. The CDR3 spans 14 residues. V lost 4 bases to trimming and J lost 1 base; unmatched junction nucleotides: 1. For the CDR3, the DNA is TGTGCCAGCAGTGCTAGCGGGGTCCAAGAGACCCAGTACTTC. Its translation: CASSASGVQETQYF.

This clonotype has just a few counts. The chain couples TRBV6-1 to TRBJ2-5, with a tentative D call TRBD2 (7 bases). The V gene's germline CDR1 is MNHNS and CDR2 SASEGT. This CDR3 contains 17 residues. The germline V and J ends were trimmed by 6 bases and 6 bases, with 26 bases remaining between them. The CDR3 DNA reads as TGTGCCAGCAGGGGGGGGGCGGTGGCCGGTGGGCCGAAGACCCAGTACTTC. Protein: CASRGGAVAGGPKTQYF.

CDR3 residues: CSATSRQAPLTEQYF. In nucleotides, the CDR3 is TGCAGTGCTACCTCTAGACAGGCTCCCCTCACCGAGCAGTACTTC. J is TRBJ2-7 and V is TRBV20-1, with a tentative D call TRBD1 (6 bases). The CDR3 has 15 amino acids. Germline-derived CDR1 and CDR2 are DFQATT and SNEGSKA (reference sequence). V lost 4 bases, J lost 6 bases, and 22 bases lay in between.

This rearrangement joins TRBV20-1 to TRBJ2-1, with TRBD2 matching 10 bases. CDR1 and CDR2 (germline): DFQATT, SNEGSKA (reference sequence). This CDR3 contains 12 residues. V shed 6 bases, J shed 16 bases, and the junction held 12 bases outside the gene matches. CDR3 loop: CSAALSSGGIFF. CDR3 DNA: TGCAGTGCAGCATTATCTAGCGGGGGCATTTTCTTC.

The rearrangement links TRBV30 to TRBJ1-4; D is ambiguous. V was clipped by 3 bases and J by 1 base, with 9 bases between them. The CDR3 covers 14 residues. The germline gives CDR1 GTSNPN, CDR2 SVGIG (reference sequence). In DNA form, the CDR3 reads TGTGCCTGGAGCCCCGGACGAACTAATGAAAAACTGTTTTTT. It specifies CAWSPGRTNEKLFF.

The rearrangement uses TRBV12-3 or TRBV12-4 and TRBJ1-1; D unclear. The length of the CDR3 is 11 residues. Trimming removed 2 bases at V and 8 bases at J, with 6 bases between. The CDR3, as DNA: TGTGCCAGCAGTTTATACCGCGAAGCTTTCTTT. Residues: CASSLYREAFF.

This clonotype showed up just a few times. This chain uses TRBV7-9 with TRBJ1-5, with unresolved D. V lost 0 bases, J lost 5 bases, and 11 bases lay in between. Germline V gives CDR1 SEHNR, CDR2 FQNEAQ (reference sequence). The CDR3 covers 15 residues. CDR3 loop: CASSLAGFGDQPQHF. CDR3 nucleotides: TGTGCCAGCAGCTTAGCAGGTTTCGGGGATCAGCCCCAGCATTTT.

The genes are TRBV11-3 and TRBJ2-7; 11 nucleotides agree with TRBD2. This CDR3 region has 18 residues. With 3 bases clipped from V and 4 bases from J, the junction kept 14 bases outside the gene matches. Germline loops: CDR1 SGHNT, CDR2 YENEEA. The CDR3 DNA reads TGTGCCAGCAGCTTCTCCAAAGGCCTAGCGGGGGGAGTATACGAGCAGTACTTC. Amino acids: CASSFSKGLAGGVYEQYF.

V gene TRBV6-2 or TRBV6-3 combines with J gene TRBJ2-3; D ambiguous. The CDR3 has 11 residues. From germline, CDR1 is MNHEY and CDR2 SVGEGT. V lost 7 bases to trimming and J lost 6 bases, with 8 bases between them. CDR3 sequence: CASTSRDTQYF. In DNA, the CDR3 is TGTGCCAGCACTTCAAGGGATACGCAGTATTTT.

The J gene is TRBJ1-6, the V gene TRBV10-2, with D hard to call. This CDR3 is 13 amino acids long. From germline, CDR1 is WSHSY and CDR2 SAAADI. The V end was cut by 0 bases, the J end by 9 bases, with 6 bases between. CDR3: CASSESSASPLHF. The CDR3 DNA sequence: TGCGCCAGCAGTGAGTCATCCGCTTCACCCCTCCACTTT.

Turning to this clonotype: The junction departs from the called germline gene at one end, perhaps through a read error. The chain employs TRBV12-3 or TRBV12-4 and TRBJ1-2; 7 bases agree with TRBD1. The CDR3 spans 14 residues. CDR3 region: CATSLSRQGVGYTF. The CDR3 DNA follows: TGTGCCACCAGTTTAAGTAGGCAGGGGGTTGGCTACACCTTC.

The chain employs TRBV18 and TRBJ1-6; 8 nucleotides align to TRBD1. Per the germline V gene, CDR1 is KGHSH and CDR2 is LQKENI. Trimming at V came to 8 bases and at J to 9 bases, leaving 9 bases not matched to a gene. CDR3 length equals 14 residues. CDR3 DNA: TGTGCCAGCGCGCCGGGACAGGAGTTTTCACCCCTCCACTTT. Its protein is CASAPGQEFSPLHF.

The chain joins TRBV29-1 to TRBJ1-2; TRBD1 agrees at 10 bases. V shed 5 bases and J 4 bases; nucleotides not matched to a gene: 7. Germline V gene lookup returns CDR1 SQVTM and CDR2 ANQGSEA. The CDR3 has 14 residues. CDR3 DNA: TGCAGCGTTACAAAACGGACAGGGGGCTATGGCTACACCTTC. Protein sequence: CSVTKRTGGYGYTF.